Below, one T cell receptor (beta chain) is given with its context. V gave up 6 bases and J gave up 8 bases, with 19 bases separating them. Germline V lookup: CDR1 LNHDA, CDR2 SQIVND (reference sequence). The CDR3 consists of 14 residues. This entry comes from a study of blood T cell repertoires in COVID-19. Data came from immunoSEQ multiplex PCR; TCRdb stores just in-frame clones and leaves some out. Here the sample spans around 180,000 clones, more than 75% being singletons. V is TRBV19 and J is TRBJ2-5; a weak D match, TRBD2 (6 bases). This clonotype was sampled from a person between 70 and 80 years old with COVID-19, enrolled during active disease. The sequenced sample consisted of peripheral blood. The CDR3 DNA is TGTGCCAGTAGCCCCCTCTTAGGAGGGAGTACCCAGTACTTC. It translates to CASSPLLGGSTQYF.